The present TCR beta chain was sequenced within a study of beta chain features in type 1 diabetes. As concerns this clone: Its antigen is unidentified.

CDR1 is LGHNA, CDR2 YSLEER, per germline. There are 19 residues in the CDR3. The junction had 15 bases not matched to a gene; V was cut back by 0 bases and J by 5 bases. Averaging about 0.12 L, one heparinised blood draw came from each individual donor. A sort by CD45RO/CCR7/CD25/CD127/CD95/CD27 yielded CD4+ naive, central memory, regulatory and stem cell-like memory cells. Populations obtained by sorting all exceeded 95% purity. Study findings and constraints: Shortening that was moderate but significant affected the TCRB CDR3s of Type 1 diabetes patients in all four CD4+ subsets.

The entirety of the isolated RNA underwent reverse transcription, so expressed TCRB transcripts were sequenced. Clones were read by immunoSEQ multiplex PCR, and TCRdb kept only the in-frame ones, dropping some. Found here are about 150,000 clones, under 60% of them singletons; the top ten hold around 0.39%. This chain links TRBV4-3 with TRBJ1-3, with 8 bases aligning to TRBD1. This receptor was obtained from a man aged 18 to 30 in good health. The sample comprised Tregs from blood. CDR3 amino acids: CASSQDYRQTGVTRNTIYF. CDR3 nucleotides: TGCGCCAGCAGCCAAGATTACCGCCAGACAGGGGTCACCAGAAACACCATATATTTT.